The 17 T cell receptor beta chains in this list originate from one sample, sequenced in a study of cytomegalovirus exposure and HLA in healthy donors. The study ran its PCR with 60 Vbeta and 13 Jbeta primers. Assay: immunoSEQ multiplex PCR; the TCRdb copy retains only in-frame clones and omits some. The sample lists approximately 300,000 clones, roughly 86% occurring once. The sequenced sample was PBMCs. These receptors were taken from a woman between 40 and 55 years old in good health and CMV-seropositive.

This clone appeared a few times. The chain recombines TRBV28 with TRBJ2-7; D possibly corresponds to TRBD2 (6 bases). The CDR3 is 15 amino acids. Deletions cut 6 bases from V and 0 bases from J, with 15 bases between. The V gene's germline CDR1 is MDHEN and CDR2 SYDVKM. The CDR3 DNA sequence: TGTGCCAGCAGAGGAGGCGGGGATCCCTCCTACGAGCAGTACTTC. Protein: CASRGGGDPSYEQYF.

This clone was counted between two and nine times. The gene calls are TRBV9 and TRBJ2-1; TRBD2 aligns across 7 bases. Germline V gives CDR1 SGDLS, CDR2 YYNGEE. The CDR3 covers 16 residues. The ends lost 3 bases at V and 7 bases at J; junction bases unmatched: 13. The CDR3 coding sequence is TGTGCCAGCAGCGGGGGAGGGACTCTAGTCAAAAATGAGCAGTTCTTC. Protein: CASSGGGTLVKNEQFF.

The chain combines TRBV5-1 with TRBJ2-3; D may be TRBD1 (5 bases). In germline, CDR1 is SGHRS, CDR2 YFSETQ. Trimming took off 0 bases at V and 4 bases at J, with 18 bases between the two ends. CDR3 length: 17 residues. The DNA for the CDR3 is TGCGCCAGCAGCTTGGTTTTTGGGGCCCCGGGCGCAGATACGCAGTATTTT. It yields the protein CASSLVFGAPGADTQYF.

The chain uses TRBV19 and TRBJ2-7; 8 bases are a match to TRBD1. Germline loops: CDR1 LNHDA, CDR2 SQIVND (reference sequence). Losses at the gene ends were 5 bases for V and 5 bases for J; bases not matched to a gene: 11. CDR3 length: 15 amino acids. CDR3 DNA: TGTGCCAGTAGTGCCCCAGGGGGCCAAATCCACGAGCAGTACTTC. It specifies CASSAPGGQIHEQYF. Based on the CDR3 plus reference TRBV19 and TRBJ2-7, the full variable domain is DGGITQSPKYLFRKEGQNVTLSCEQNLNHDAMYWYRQDPGQGLRLIYYSQIVNDFQKGDIAEGYSVSREKKESFPLTVTSAQKNPTAFYLCASSAPGGQIHEQYFGPGTRLTVT.

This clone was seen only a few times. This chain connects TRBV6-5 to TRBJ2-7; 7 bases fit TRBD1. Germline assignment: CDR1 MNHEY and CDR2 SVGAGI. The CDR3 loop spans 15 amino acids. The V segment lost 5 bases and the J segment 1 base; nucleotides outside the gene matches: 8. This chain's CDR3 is CASSLTGSGSYEQYF. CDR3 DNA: TGTGCCAGCAGTCTGACAGGGAGTGGATCCTACGAGCAGTACTTC.

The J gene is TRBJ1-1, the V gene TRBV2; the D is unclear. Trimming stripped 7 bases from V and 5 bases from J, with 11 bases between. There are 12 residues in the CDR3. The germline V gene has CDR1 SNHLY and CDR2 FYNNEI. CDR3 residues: CASNAVQTEAFF. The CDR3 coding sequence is TGTGCCAGCAATGCAGTACAGACTGAAGCTTTCTTT. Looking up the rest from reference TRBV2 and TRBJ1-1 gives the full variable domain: EPEVTQTPSHQVTQMGQEVILRCVPISNHLYFYWYRQILGQKVEFLVSFYNNEISEKSEIFDDQFSVERPDGSNFTLKIRSTKLEDSAMYFCASNAVQTEAFFGQGTRLTVV.

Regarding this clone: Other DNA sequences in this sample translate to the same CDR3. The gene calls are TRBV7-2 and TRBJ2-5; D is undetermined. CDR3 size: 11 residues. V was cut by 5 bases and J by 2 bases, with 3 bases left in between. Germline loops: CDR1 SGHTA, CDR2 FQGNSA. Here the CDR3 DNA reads TGTGCCAGCAGCCAGCAAGAGACCCAGTACTTC. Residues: CASSQQETQYF.

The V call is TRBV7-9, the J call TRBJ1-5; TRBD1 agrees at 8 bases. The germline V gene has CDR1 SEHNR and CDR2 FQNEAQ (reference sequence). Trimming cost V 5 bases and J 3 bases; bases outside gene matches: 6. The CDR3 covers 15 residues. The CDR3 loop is CASSRGTGLNQPQHF. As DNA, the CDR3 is TGTGCCAGCAGCCGGGGGACAGGACTCAATCAGCCCCAGCATTTT.

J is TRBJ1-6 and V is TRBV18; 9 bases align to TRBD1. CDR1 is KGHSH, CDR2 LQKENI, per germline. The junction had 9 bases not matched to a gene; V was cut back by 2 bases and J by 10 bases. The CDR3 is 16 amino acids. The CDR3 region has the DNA TGTGCCAGCTCACCATCCCACGGGACAGGGTTCTCACCCCTCCACTTT. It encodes CASSPSHGTGFSPLHF.

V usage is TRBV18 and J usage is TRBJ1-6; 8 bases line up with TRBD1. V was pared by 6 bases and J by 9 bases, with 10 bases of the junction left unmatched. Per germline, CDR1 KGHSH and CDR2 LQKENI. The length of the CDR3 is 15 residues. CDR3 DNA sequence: TGTGCCAGCTCTCTAGGACAGGGTGGTAGTTCACCCCTCCACTTT. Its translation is CASSLGQGGSSPLHF.

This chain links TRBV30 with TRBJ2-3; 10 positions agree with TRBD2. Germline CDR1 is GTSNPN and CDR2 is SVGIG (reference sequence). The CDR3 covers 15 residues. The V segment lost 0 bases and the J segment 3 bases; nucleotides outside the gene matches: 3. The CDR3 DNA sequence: TGTGCCTGGAGTGTACTTAGCGGGAGGACAGATACGCAGTATTTT. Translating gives CAWSVLSGRTDTQYF.

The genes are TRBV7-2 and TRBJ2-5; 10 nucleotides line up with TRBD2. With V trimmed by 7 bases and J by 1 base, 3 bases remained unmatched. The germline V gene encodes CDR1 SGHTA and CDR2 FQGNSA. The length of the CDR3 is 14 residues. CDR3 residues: CASTSGRPQETQYF. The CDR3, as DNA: TGTGCCAGCACTAGCGGGAGACCCCAAGAGACCCAGTACTTC.

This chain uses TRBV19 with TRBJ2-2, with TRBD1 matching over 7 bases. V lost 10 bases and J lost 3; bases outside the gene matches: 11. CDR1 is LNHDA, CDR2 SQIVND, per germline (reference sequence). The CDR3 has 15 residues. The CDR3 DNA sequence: TGTGCCATCTCCACCACAGGGGTGGACACCGGGGAGCTGTTTTTT. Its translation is CAISTTGVDTGELFF.

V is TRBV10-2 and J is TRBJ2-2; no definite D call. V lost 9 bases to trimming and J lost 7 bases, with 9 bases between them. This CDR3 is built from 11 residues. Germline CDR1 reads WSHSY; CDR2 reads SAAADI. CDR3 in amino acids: CASQTGGELFF. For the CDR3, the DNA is TGCGCCAGTCAGACGGGCGGGGAGCTGTTTTTT.

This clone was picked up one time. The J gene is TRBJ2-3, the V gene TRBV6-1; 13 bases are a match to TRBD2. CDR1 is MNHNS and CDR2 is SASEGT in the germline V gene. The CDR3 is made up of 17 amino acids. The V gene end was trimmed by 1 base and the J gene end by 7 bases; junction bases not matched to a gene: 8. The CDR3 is CASSEGTSGRGGYTQYF. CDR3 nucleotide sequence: TGTGCCAGCAGTGAAGGGACTAGCGGGAGAGGGGGATATACGCAGTATTTT.

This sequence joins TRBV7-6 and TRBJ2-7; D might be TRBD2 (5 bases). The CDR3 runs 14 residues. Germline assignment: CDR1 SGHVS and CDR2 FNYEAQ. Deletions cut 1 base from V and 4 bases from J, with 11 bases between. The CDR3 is CASSLDGSGYEQYF. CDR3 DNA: TGTGCCAGCAGCTTAGATGGGAGTGGGTACGAGCAGTACTTC.

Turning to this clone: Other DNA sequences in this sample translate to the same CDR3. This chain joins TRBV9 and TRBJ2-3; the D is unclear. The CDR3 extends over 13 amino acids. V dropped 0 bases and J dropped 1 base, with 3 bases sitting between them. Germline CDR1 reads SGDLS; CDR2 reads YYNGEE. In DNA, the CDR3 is TGTGCCAGCAGCGTAGGCGGCACAGATACGCAGTATTTT. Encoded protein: CASSVGGTDTQYF.